This TCR beta chain is from a study of T cell responses to AZD1222 COVID-19 vaccine. Assay: immunoSEQ multiplex PCR; the TCRdb copy retains only in-frame clones and omits some. The sample shows around 120,000 clones, nearly 90% of them seen only once. After removal of 3 bases from V and 1 base from J, the junction contained 2 bases not matched to a gene. Germline V gene lookup returns CDR1 SGDLS and CDR2 YYNGEE. CDR3 length equals 15 residues. This clone was recorded only once. Sequenced material: peripheral blood, taken 28 days after the second AZD1222 dose. This clonotype was sampled from an adult who received the AZD1222 COVID-19 vaccine. The chain uses TRBV9 and TRBJ1-1, with TRBD1 matching over 11 bases. The CDR3 region is CASSEGQGANTEAFF. DNA of the CDR3: TGTGCCAGCAGCGAAGGACAGGGGGCGAACACTGAAGCTTTCTTT.